The clone carrying this T cell receptor beta chain was recorded a few times. The target antigen is unknown. This sample is part of a study of T-cell memory formation after mild COVID-19. V was cut by 6 bases and J by 0 bases, with 11 bases left in between. Germline assignment: CDR1 KGHDR and CDR2 SFDVKD. The CDR3 contains 16 residues. TCRdb itself ran the 5' RACE reads through MiXCR, one entry per CDR3 protein. Counted here are 300,000 to 350,000 distinct CDR3 sequences, around 13% occurring once; the ten biggest clones make up 20% to 25%. Points from the study as a whole: Later expanders leaned CD4+, whereas day 15 to 85 contracting clones were balanced CD4/CD8. Pre-infection memory carried some responding clones, suggesting that cross-reactive memory joined.

The clonotype comes from a young man who had mild COVID-19 (a few samples of this study predate the infection). Cell type and time point are not known. The V gene is TRBV24-1, the J gene TRBJ2-6; D remains ambiguous. The sequenced sample consisted of PBMCs or a T cell subset sorted from them (not recorded which). In nucleotides, the CDR3 is TGTGCCACCAGTTCGACCCTCCGCTCTGGGGCCAACGTCCTGACTTTC. Its translation is CATSSTLRSGANVLTF.